The clone carrying this T cell receptor (beta chain) was seen a handful of times. The V and J ends lost 1 base and 4 bases, in that order; junction bases with no gene match: 7. Looked up from germline, CDR1 is DFQATT and CDR2 is SNEGSKA (reference sequence). CDR3 size: 16 residues. The second PCR ran about 7 to 12 cycles with a sample-barcoded 5' primer and J-beta primers. Template switching added a 12-random-nucleotide identifier to every cDNA molecule. One entry per CDR3 protein results from TCRdb running MiXCR on the 5' RACE reads. The table shows roughly 930,000 distinct CDR3 sequences, with about 48% occurring only once. This record comes from a study of blood T cells in healthy people across ages.

The TCR sequence derives from a man aged 25-45 years in good health. The sample was blood. V gene TRBV20-1 combines with J gene TRBJ2-5, with 12 bases matching TRBD2. The CDR3 DNA reads TGCAGTGCTAGAGTCCCAGGACTAGCGGGGCGAGAGACCCAGTACTTC. Translating gives CSARVPGLAGRETQYF.